This paragraph covers one TCR beta chain sequence. Its antigen is still unknown. Base-call qualities are not available, and no considerably larger clone is one nucleotide away. CDR1 is given as SNHLY and CDR2 as FYNNEI, both from the germline V gene. The CDR3, from cysteine to phenylalanine, totals 15 residues. CDR3 DNA is the only sequence kept; it has 45 bases, read in frame from the first base. At the junction V is shortened by 5 bases and J by 1 base, with 14 bases in between. This entry comes from a study of blood T cell repertoires in COVID-19 (dated by TCRdb to the early 2020s). About the investigation overall: Samples from collaborators originated in the United States, Italy and Spain and spanned both the acute and convalescent phases of COVID-19. Deeply sampled blood TCRbeta repertoires from subjects exposed to, actively infected with, or recovered from COVID-19 were included in the dataset. Nearly every sample came with metadata listing a de-identified subject ID, COVID-19 status, age in years and sex. The material from the prospective study consisted of cDNA or gDNA derived from T cells, B-cell-depleted T cells, or PBMCs. Samples came from the ongoing ImmuneRACE study (first 160 participants) plus 1,254 subjects from 6 global collaborators. Where available, HLA class I and class II types were obtained from metadata supplied by the sample provider rather than from assay-based typing. The repertoires were released in a freely available public database intended as a resource for research on the immune response to SARS-CoV-2.

Broader findings and caveats from the paper: Clinical and demographic metadata were provided uncurated, with the amount varying by source and participant.

At one collaborating source in Seattle, patients were enrolled during active infection and were followed longitudinally through the course of disease. Collaborating institutions collected whole blood in K2EDTA tubes following their own protocols. For TCRbeta analysis, collaborator samples were shipped as frozen whole blood, as isolated PBMCs, or as DNA extracted from either sample type. The immunoSEQ Assay, a bias-controlled multiplex PCR, was used to amplify TCRbeta CDR3 regions from genomic DNA. In the original analysis: The number of nucleated cells in each sample was estimated from the amplification of reference gene primers within the assay. To quantify the absolute abundance of each unique TCRbeta CDR3 rearrangement, sequence reads were collapsed and filtered. For each sample, productive Simpson clonality was calculated as the square root of Simpson's diversity index across productive rearrangements. Entries here come from immuneACCESS through TCRdb and include only in-frame sequences with V and J called. Some clones fail to appear in such tables; in the studies checked, an unresolved V gene covers under half of the shortfall, and the cause of the remainder is unknown. D and trimming were read from the DNA, whereas the V and J calls and clone size are those reported in that table. The sample data list 250,000 to 350,000 clones, and around 90% of these were observed just once. Less than 3.5% of the sample rests with the top ten.

This TCR was recovered from a woman aged 30 to 39 with COVID-19, enrolled during active disease. Recombination linked TRBV2 to TRBJ1-2; TRBD1 might be the D gene, on 5 matching bases. Sequencing used peripheral blood. Read as DNA, the sequence is TGTGCCAGCAGTAGGGAGCGGGACCTTAACTATGGCTACACCTTC. Protein translation: CASSRERDLNYGYTF.